These 7 T cell receptor beta chains share one sample of origin, sequenced in a study of early T cells in non-severe SARS-CoV-2 infection. In TCRdb, the 5' RACE reads were re-called with MiXCR into one record per CDR3 protein. The table has roughly 66,000 distinct CDR3 sequences, over 8% seen once. The source material was whole blood. These receptor sequences come from an adult who was a healthcare worker with PCR-confirmed SARS-CoV-2 infection or an uninfected control (not recorded which).

This clonotype was detected many times. The chain recombines TRBV14 with TRBJ2-4, with 7 bases that match TRBD1. V was pared by 3 bases and J by 0 bases, with 5 bases of the junction left unmatched. CDR3 length equals 16 residues. Per the germline V gene, CDR1 is SGHDN and CDR2 is FVKESK. CDR3 sequence: CASSHGQALAKNIQYF. CDR3 coding DNA: TGTGCCAGCAGCCACGGACAGGCTCTAGCCAAAAACATTCAGTACTTC.

CDR3 residues: CASSPNSGVPSYNEQFF. CDR3 nucleotide sequence: TGTGCCAGCAGTCCGAACAGTGGAGTACCCTCCTACAATGAGCAGTTCTTC. The chain is built from TRBV6-5 and TRBJ2-1; D is ambiguous. V was cut by 5 bases and J by 0 bases, with 17 bases left in between. This CDR3 has 17 amino acids. CDR1 and CDR2 from the germline V gene are MNHEY and SVGAGI.

This clonotype has just a few counts. This chain uses TRBV29-1 with TRBJ2-5; 7 positions agree with TRBD1. CDR1 is SQVTM, CDR2 ANQGSEA, per germline. V trimming: 7 bases; J trimming: 4 bases; junction bases outside the gene matches: 6. The CDR3 is made up of 12 amino acids. The DNA of the CDR3 is TGCAGCGGCTACAGGGGCGGAGAGACCCAGTACTTC. Amino acids: CSGYRGGETQYF.

In this sample, this clonotype turned up a few times. The chain uses TRBV5-5 and TRBJ2-5; TRBD2 matches 8 bases. After removal of 5 bases from V and 4 bases from J, the junction contained 13 bases not matched to a gene. The germline gives CDR1 SGHKS, CDR2 YYEKEE (reference sequence). This CDR3 is built from 16 residues. The CDR3 sequence: CASRSGPGAGVETQYF. The CDR3 DNA follows: TGTGCCAGCAGATCAGGACCGGGAGCGGGAGTAGAGACCCAGTACTTC.

The chain carries TRBV6-6 and TRBJ1-5; tentative D call: TRBD1 (6 bases). The V gene lost 8 bases and the J gene lost 5 bases, with 13 bases spanning the gap. The CDR3 contains 13 residues. CDR1 is MNHNY and CDR2 is SVGAGI in the germline V gene (reference sequence). DNA for the CDR3: TGTGCCAGCGGACAGTCTCATTATCAGCCCCAGCATTTT. Its translation: CASGQSHYQPQHF.

The CDR3 DNA sequence: TGCAGCGCCACTGACCCGGGACAGGGGGCCTACGAGCAGTACTTC. Translated: CSATDPGQGAYEQYF. This chain connects TRBV29-1 to TRBJ2-7; 11 bases align to TRBD1. This CDR3 spans 15 amino acids. V shed 7 bases, J shed 2 bases, and the junction held 10 bases outside the gene matches. Germline V CDR1 and CDR2: SQVTM, ANQGSEA.

This clonotype came up a few times. The rearrangement joins TRBV12-3 or TRBV12-4 to TRBJ2-3; 10 nucleotides align to TRBD2. J lost 6 bases, V lost 3 bases, and 6 bases had no gene match. The CDR3 consists of 15 residues. This chain's CDR3 is CASSFPSGSHDTQYF. In DNA form, the CDR3 reads TGTGCCAGCAGTTTCCCTAGCGGGAGTCACGATACGCAGTATTTT.